One and the same sample provided the 28 T cell receptor beta chains below, sequenced in a study of T cell responses to AZD1222 COVID-19 vaccine. Profiled with immunoSEQ multiplex PCR; TCRdb holds only in-frame clones, not every one. The sample consists of about 110,000 clones, about 90% of them appearing once. This specimen was peripheral blood, taken on day 0 of AZD1222 vaccination. The receptors here all came from an adult in good health.

The genes are TRBV5-5 and TRBJ2-3, with a possible D match to TRBD1 (6 bases). The ends were cut back, 3 bases at V and 0 bases at J, with 17 bases in the middle. This CDR3 spans 17 amino acids. The germline gives CDR1 SGHKS, CDR2 YYEKEE (reference sequence). The CDR3 is CASSSTSTGFSTDTQYF. The CDR3 DNA reads as TGTGCCAGCAGCTCGACGTCGACAGGCTTTAGCACAGATACGCAGTATTTT.

The chain joins TRBV6-5 to TRBJ2-3; maybe TRBD2 (5 bases). Per germline, CDR1 MNHEY and CDR2 SVGAGI. V lost 4 bases and J lost 0, with 14 bases in between. The CDR3 has 16 amino acids. Written as DNA, the CDR3 is TGTGCCAGCAGTTCTTGGAGCGGAGTGAGCACAGATACGCAGTATTTT. Amino acid sequence: CASSSWSGVSTDTQYF.

This chain's CDR3 is CASSSVSSGANVLTF. Written as DNA, the CDR3 is TGTGCCAGCAGCTCCGTGAGCTCTGGGGCCAACGTCCTGACTTTC. J is TRBJ2-6 and V is TRBV5-5; D is undetermined. Looked up from germline, CDR1 is SGHKS and CDR2 is YYEKEE (reference sequence). CDR3 length: 15 residues. V was shortened by 3 bases and J by 0 bases, with 7 bases between the two germline ends.

V and J are TRBV7-9 and TRBJ2-3; TRBD2 matches at 7 bases. V dropped 5 bases and J dropped 3; count of bases not matched to a gene: 2. This CDR3 is built from 13 residues. From germline, CDR1 is SEHNR and CDR2 FQNEAQ (reference sequence). The CDR3, as DNA: TGTGCCAGCAGCCGAGCGGGGACAGATACGCAGTATTTT. It encodes CASSRAGTDTQYF.

CDR3 sequence: CASRLQGLPDTQYF. In nucleotides, the CDR3 is TGTGCCAGCAGACTACAGGGGCTCCCAGATACGCAGTATTTT. The chain links TRBV3-1 (or the pseudogene TRBV3-2) to TRBJ2-3; 7 bases map to TRBD1. V lost 6 bases, J lost 4 bases, and 7 bases stayed unmatched. The germline CDR1 and CDR2 sequences are LGHDT and YNNKEL (reference sequence). The CDR3 totals 14 residues.

There are a few counts of this clone. The CDR3 loop reads CASSYRRDNSYEQYF. In DNA form, the CDR3 reads TGTGCCAGCAGTTACCGGCGGGACAACTCCTACGAGCAGTACTTC. This chain uses TRBV6-5 with TRBJ2-7; perhaps D is TRBD1 or TRBD2 (6 bases each). This CDR3 spans 15 amino acids. Trimming pared 2 bases from V and 0 bases from J, leaving 11 bases between. CDR1 is MNHEY, CDR2 SVGAGI, per germline.

V gene TRBV10-2 combines with J gene TRBJ2-2; D tentatively reads TRBD1 or TRBD2 (6 bases each). Trimming left V 3 bases short and J 4 bases short, with 18 bases between. CDR3 size: 17 residues. The germline CDR1 and CDR2 sequences are WSHSY and SAAADI. DNA for the CDR3: TGCGCCAGCAGTGACCGAGGAGGGGGAGGTGGCACCGGGGAGCTGTTTTTT. It codes for CASSDRGGGGGTGELFF.

The V gene is TRBV27, the J gene TRBJ1-1, with 10 bases matching TRBD1. The CDR3 spans 13 residues. Unmatched junction bases numbered 6, after V lost 6 bases and J lost 8 bases. The V gene's germline CDR1 is MNHEY and CDR2 SMNVEV (reference sequence). The CDR3 coding sequence is TGTGCCAGCAGCCGACAGGGGGCGGGAGAAGCTTTCTTT. As protein: CASSRQGAGEAFF.

V usage is TRBV6-1 and J usage is TRBJ2-1; 9 nucleotides align to TRBD1. Germline V gives CDR1 MNHNS, CDR2 SASEGT. V was clipped by 0 bases and J by 8 bases; unmatched bases: 8. CDR3 length: 16 residues. CDR3 coding DNA: TGTGCCAGCAGTGAAGCTTGGGGGACAGGGATCTATGAGCAGTTCTTC. Translated: CASSEAWGTGIYEQFF.

This rearrangement joins TRBV19 to TRBJ1-5; D is unresolved. Trimming stripped 3 bases from V and 5 bases from J, with 5 bases between. The CDR3 runs 12 residues. From germline, CDR1 is LNHDA and CDR2 SQIVND (reference sequence). The CDR3 sequence is CASSIPYQPQHF. CDR3 nucleotides: TGTGCCAGTAGTATCCCATATCAGCCCCAGCATTTT.

The chain couples TRBV10-3 to TRBJ2-7; 7 positions agree with TRBD1. CDR3 length: 14 residues. Germline V gives CDR1 ENHRY, CDR2 SYGVKD. The V segment lost 4 bases and the J segment 4 bases; nucleotides outside the gene matches: 7. The CDR3 region is CAISVGQVRYEQYF. For the CDR3, the DNA is TGTGCCATCAGTGTTGGACAGGTCCGTTACGAGCAGTACTTC.

This chain links TRBV19 with TRBJ1-4; D is uncertain. CDR1 and CDR2 from the germline V gene are LNHDA and SQIVND (reference sequence). This CDR3 contains 15 residues. V was pared by 4 bases and J by 6 bases, with 15 bases between. For the CDR3, the DNA is TGTGCCAGTAGTACTACGGCCGGGGTTCATGAAAAACTGTTTTTT. It translates to CASSTTAGVHEKLFF. Filled out from reference TRBV19 and TRBJ1-4, the complete variable domain reads DGGITQSPKYLFRKEGQNVTLSCEQNLNHDAMYWYRQDPGQGLRLIYYSQIVNDFQKGDIAEGYSVSREKKESFPLTVTSAQKNPTAFYLCASSTTAGVHEKLFFGSGTQLSVL.

The CDR3 coding sequence is TGTGCCAGCAGCTCTGATTCTCGGGGGGAGACAGATACGCAGTATTTT. Protein sequence: CASSSDSRGETDTQYF. The chain recombines TRBV3-1 (or the pseudogene TRBV3-2) with TRBJ2-3; 7 bases map to TRBD2. Germline V lookup: CDR1 LGHDT, CDR2 YNNKEL (reference sequence). Trimming removed 5 bases from V and 3 bases from J; junction bases left unmatched: 11. The CDR3 spans 16 residues.

The V call is TRBV5-1, the J call TRBJ2-7; D uncertain. Germline-derived CDR1 and CDR2 are SGHRS and YFSETQ. The CDR3 spans 11 residues. V lost 5 bases, J lost 3 bases, and 6 bases lay in between. In nucleotides, the CDR3 is TGCGCCAGCAGACAGCACTACGAGCAGTACTTC. Its translation is CASRQHYEQYF. Looking up the rest from reference TRBV5-1 and TRBJ2-7 gives the full variable domain: KAGVTQTPRYLIKTRGQQVTLSCSPISGHRSVSWYQQTPGQGLQFLFEYFSETQRNKGNFPGRFSGRQFSNSRSEMNVSTLELGDSALYLCASRQHYEQYFGPGTRLTVT.

This clone was observed a single time. This sequence joins TRBV4-1 and TRBJ2-6; no definite D call. The CDR3 loop spans 13 amino acids. Germline loops: CDR1 MGHRA, CDR2 YSYEKL. V was trimmed by 4 bases and J by 2 bases, leaving 3 bases between them. The CDR3 region is CASSPPGANVLTF. Written as DNA, the CDR3 is TGCGCCAGCAGCCCCCCTGGGGCCAACGTCCTGACTTTC.

The chain has TRBV4-3 and TRBJ2-1; 7 positions agree with TRBD2. The CDR3 runs 16 residues. Germline V gene sequence: CDR1 LGHNA, CDR2 YSLEER. J lost 4 bases, V lost 0 bases, and 6 bases had no gene match. The CDR3 sequence is CASSQDPSGPYNEQFF. CDR3 nucleotide sequence: TGCGCCAGCAGCCAAGACCCTAGCGGCCCTTACAATGAGCAGTTCTTC.

J is TRBJ2-1 and V is TRBV11-2; TRBD1 matches 8 bases. Trimming at V came to 8 bases and at J to 0 bases, leaving 6 bases not matched to a gene. From germline, CDR1 is SGHAT and CDR2 FQNNGV. This CDR3 contains 15 residues. In DNA form, the CDR3 reads TGTGCCAGCGCCAGGGGGCTGACCTCCTACAATGAGCAGTTCTTC. The encoded protein is CASARGLTSYNEQFF.

The chain combines TRBV6-5 with TRBJ1-2; D remains unclear. The CDR3 is 13 amino acids. With 6 bases removed from V and 2 bases from J, the gap between germline ends came to 10 bases. Germline CDR1 is MNHEY and CDR2 is SVGAGI. The CDR3 loop reads CASRPGINYGYTF. The DNA for the CDR3 is TGTGCCAGCAGGCCCGGGATAAACTATGGCTACACCTTC.

The chain combines TRBV5-4 with TRBJ1-1, with a weak D call TRBD1 (5 bases). Germline lookup yields CDR1 SGHNT and CDR2 YYREEE (reference sequence). Trimming stripped 0 bases from V and 5 bases from J, with 8 bases between. This CDR3 has 13 amino acids. CDR3 in DNA: TGTGCCAGCAGCTTGGGGGGGGGAACTGAAGCTTTCTTT. As protein: CASSLGGGTEAFF.

The rearrangement joins TRBV7-2 to TRBJ2-1; possible D gene TRBD1, 5 bases. CDR1 is SGHTA, CDR2 FQGNSA, per germline. V lost 2 bases and J lost 1, with 21 bases in between. This CDR3 has 19 amino acids. The CDR3 sequence: CASSLRQTGWIQSYNEQFF. As DNA, the CDR3 is TGTGCCAGCAGCTTAAGGCAAACAGGATGGATTCAGTCCTACAATGAGCAGTTCTTC.

V is TRBV5-6 and J is TRBJ1-6, with 8 nucleotides matching TRBD1. After removal of 0 bases from V and 10 bases from J, the junction contained 3 bases not matched to a gene. Germline values: CDR1 SGHDT, CDR2 YYEEEE. There are 14 residues in the CDR3. CDR3 amino acids: CASSLATGESPLHF. The CDR3 DNA is TGTGCCAGCAGCTTGGCGACAGGGGAATCACCCCTCCACTTT.

The V and J genes are TRBV5-5 and TRBJ2-7, with a weak D call TRBD2 (5 bases). The CDR3 runs 12 residues. Germline V CDR1 and CDR2: SGHKS, YYEKEE (reference sequence). V lost 3 bases, J lost 4 bases, and 8 bases lay in between. The CDR3 DNA reads as TGTGCCAGCAGCTCGGACTGGTACGAGCAGTACTTC. Encoded protein: CASSSDWYEQYF. The whole variable domain, filled in from reference TRBV5-5 and TRBJ2-7, reads DAGVTQSPTHLIKTRGQQVTLRCSPISGHKSVSWYQQVLGQGPQFIFQYYEKEERGRGNFPDRFSARQFPNYSSELNVNALLLGDSALYLCASSSDWYEQYFGPGTRLTVT.

The chain joins TRBV9 to TRBJ2-3, with TRBD2 matching 10 bases. The germline V gene encodes CDR1 SGDLS and CDR2 YYNGEE. The length of the CDR3 is 12 residues. Unmatched junction bases numbered 4, after V lost 1 base and J lost 14 bases. The CDR3 bases are TGTGCCAGCAGCGTACTAGCGGGGGATCCGTATTTT. Its translation is CASSVLAGDPYF. The whole variable domain, filled in from reference TRBV9 and TRBJ2-3, reads DSGVTQTPKHLITATGQRVTLRCSPRSGDLSVYWYQQSLDQGLQFLIQYYNGEERAKGNILERFSAQQFPDLHSELNLSSLELGDSALYFCASSVLAGDPYFGPGTRLTVL.

The chain is built from TRBV6-1 and TRBJ2-3, with D hard to call. Trimming took off 4 bases at V and 5 bases at J, with 22 bases between the two ends. The CDR3 covers 17 residues. CDR1 MNHNS and CDR2 SASEGT come from the germline V gene. The CDR3 region has the DNA TGTGCCAGCAGTGTTCTAGGGTCGGCTACTATCGGAGATACGCAGTATTTT. Amino acids: CASSVLGSATIGDTQYF.

In this sample, this clone turned up a few times. The chain uses TRBV2 and TRBJ2-1; 8 nucleotides agree with TRBD2. The CDR3 length is 15 residues. The V gene's germline CDR1 is SNHLY and CDR2 FYNNEI. J lost 9 bases, V lost 8 bases, and 15 bases had no gene match. The CDR3 DNA sequence: TGTGCCAGCCGCGATCGGGCGGGGGGACTTGGTGAGCAGTTCTTC. Translated, it gives CASRDRAGGLGEQFF.

V gene TRBV15 combines with J gene TRBJ1-5; D call uncertain. The CDR3 length is 14 residues. Trimming stripped 0 bases from V and 4 bases from J, with 7 bases between. Germline V CDR1 and CDR2: LNHNV, YYDKDF (reference sequence). In DNA, the CDR3 is TGTGCCACCAGCAGAGATCCATTGAATCAGCCCCAGCATTTT. Translating it yields CATSRDPLNQPQHF. Full variable domain (missing parts from reference TRBV15 and TRBJ1-5): DAMVIQNPRYQVTQFGKPVTLSCSQTLNHNVMYWYQQKSSQAPKLLFHYYDKDFNNEADTPDNFQSRRPNTSFCFLDIRSPGLGDTAMYLCATSRDPLNQPQHFGDGTRLSIL.

This rearrangement joins TRBV3-1 (or the pseudogene TRBV3-2) to TRBJ2-7; no definite D call. Germline assignment: CDR1 LGHDT and CDR2 YNNKEL (reference sequence). Trimming took 3 bases from V and 1 from J, leaving 1 base between them. The CDR3 covers 11 residues. The CDR3 loop is CASSQSYEQYF. CDR3 sequence (DNA): TGTGCCAGCAGCCAGTCCTACGAGCAGTACTTC.

The rearrangement links TRBV2 to TRBJ2-7, with a possible D match to TRBD1 (5 bases). CDR1 SNHLY and CDR2 FYNNEI come from the germline V gene. The CDR3 sequence is 11 residues long. Trimming pared 10 bases from V and 9 bases from J, leaving 16 bases between. CDR3: CATNGATRQYF. The CDR3 nucleotides read TGTGCCACCAATGGGGCCACACGGCAGTACTTC.